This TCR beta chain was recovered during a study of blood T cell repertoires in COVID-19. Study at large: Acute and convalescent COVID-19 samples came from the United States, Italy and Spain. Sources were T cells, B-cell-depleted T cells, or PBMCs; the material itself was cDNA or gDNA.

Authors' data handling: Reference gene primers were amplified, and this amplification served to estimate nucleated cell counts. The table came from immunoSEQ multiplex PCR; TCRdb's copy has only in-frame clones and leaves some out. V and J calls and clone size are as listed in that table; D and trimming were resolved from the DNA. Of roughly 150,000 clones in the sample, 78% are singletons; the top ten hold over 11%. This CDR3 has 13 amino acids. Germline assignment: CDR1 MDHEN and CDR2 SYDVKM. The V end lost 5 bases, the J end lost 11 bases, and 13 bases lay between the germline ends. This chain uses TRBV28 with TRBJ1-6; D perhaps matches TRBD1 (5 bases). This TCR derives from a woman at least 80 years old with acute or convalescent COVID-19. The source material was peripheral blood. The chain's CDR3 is CASSPGTGPPLHF. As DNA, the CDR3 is TGTGCCAGCAGTCCTGGGACTGGTCCACCCCTCCACTTT. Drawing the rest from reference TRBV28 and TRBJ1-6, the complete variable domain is DVKVTQSSRYLVKRTGEKVFLECVQDMDHENMFWYRQDPGLGLRLIYFSYDVKMKEKGDIPEGYSVSREKKERFSLILESASTNQTSMYLCASSPGTGPPLHFGNGTRLTVT.